The 12 T cell receptor beta chains reported below all come from one sample, sequenced in a study of CD8+CD57+ T cells in acquired aplastic anemia. Genomic DNA constituted the template upon which TCR beta VDJ and CDR3 profiling was performed. TCRdb analysed the reads with MiXCR anew, one entry per CDR3 protein. This sample carries roughly 240,000 distinct CDR3 sequences, 45% to 50% of them seen once, and the ten largest clones take 7% to 10%. Whoever was chosen for sequencing had shown CD8+CD57+ cell expansion by flow cytometry. The sequencing input was sorted CD4+, CD8+, or CD8+CD57+ T cells (not recorded which) from PBMCs. The receptors were gathered from a human donor with aplastic anemia.

This clonotype was counted many times. This chain connects TRBV6-6 to TRBJ2-7; D is unresolved. In germline, CDR1 is MNHNY, CDR2 SVGAGI (reference sequence). The germline V and J ends were trimmed by 2 bases and 2 bases, with 7 bases remaining between them. This CDR3 spans 13 amino acids. CDR3 bases: TGTGCCAGCAGTTACGAGACGCCCTACGAGCAGTACTTC. Translated: CASSYETPYEQYF.

The V gene is TRBV20-1, the J gene TRBJ1-1, with D perhaps matching TRBD1 (6 bases). Trimming removed 5 bases from V and 1 base from J, with 17 bases in between. The CDR3 totals 15 residues. CDR1 and CDR2 from the germline V gene are DFQATT and SNEGSKA (reference sequence). DNA of the CDR3: TGCAGTGCTTGCCTTTGGGGGGCTACGAACACTGAAGCTTTCTTT. Its protein is CSACLWGATNTEAFF.

The CDR3 DNA follows: TGTGCCAGCAGTGAATATGGGGGAAAGCAGTACTTC. It is translated as CASSEYGGKQYF. The chain combines TRBV25-1 with TRBJ2-7, with D perhaps being TRBD1 or TRBD2 (5 bases each). Germline CDR1 is MGHDK and CDR2 is SYGVNS. The CDR3 runs to 12 residues. Trimming took 0 bases from V and 8 from J, leaving 8 bases between them.

This clonotype has just a few counts. A read error may be the cause here, since a much bigger clone is one base away. The chain employs TRBV7-9 and TRBJ2-7; D is unclear. V was shortened by 5 bases and J by 2 bases, with 7 bases between the two germline ends. The CDR3 has 12 residues. Looked up from germline, CDR1 is SEHNR and CDR2 is FQNEAQ (reference sequence). CDR3 residues: CASSHNTYEQYF. The CDR3 DNA is TGTGCCAGCAGCCACAACACCTACGAGCAGTACTTC.

This clonotype has at least ten counts. This chain connects TRBV9 to TRBJ1-2; 9 bases fit TRBD1. The CDR3 totals 15 residues. Losses at the gene ends were 4 bases for V and 7 bases for J; bases not matched to a gene: 11. Germline assignment: CDR1 SGDLS and CDR2 YYNGEE. CDR3 DNA: TGTGCCAGCAGCTCCCCCACAGGGGGCACCGGTGGCTACACCTTC. Encoded protein: CASSSPTGGTGGYTF.

Concerning this clonotype itself: A much bigger clone sits one base away, suggesting this may be a read error. This chain links TRBV7-8 with TRBJ2-1, with 14 bases identical to TRBD2. Germline V CDR1 and CDR2: SGHVS, FQNEAQ. This CDR3 comprises 16 residues. CDR3 coding DNA: TGTGCCGGCAGCGAAGGGACTAGCGGGGGTTACAATGAGCAGTTCTTC. Translated, it gives CAGSEGTSGGYNEQFF.

Worth noting for this clonotype: A much larger clone differs by one base, so this may be a read error. The V call is TRBV12-3 or TRBV12-4, the J call TRBJ2-4, with D possibly being TRBD1 or TRBD2 (5 bases each). The CDR3 sequence is 13 residues long. The CDR3: CASSLGDAHEQHF. In DNA form, the CDR3 reads TGTGCCAGCAGTTTAGGGGACGCCCACGAGCAGCACTTC.

This clonotype was picked up many times. The chain has TRBV7-9 and TRBJ2-7, with D perhaps matching TRBD2 (6 bases). The CDR3 loop spans 14 amino acids. V dropped 5 bases and J dropped 6 bases, with 17 bases sitting between them. From germline, CDR1 is SEHNR and CDR2 FQNEAQ (reference sequence). The CDR3 is CASSPPLGGPEQYF. DNA of the CDR3: TGTGCCAGCAGCCCACCCCTGGGGGGACCCGAGCAGTACTTC.

Many counts were recorded for this clonotype. The chain recombines TRBV5-8 with TRBJ2-1; TRBD1 is a possible D gene (6 bases). This CDR3 is 12 amino acids long. The V gene's germline CDR1 is SGHTS and CDR2 YDEGEE. V dropped 2 bases and J dropped 7 bases, with 7 bases sitting between them. The CDR3 reads CASSFTGNEQFF. In DNA form, the CDR3 reads TGTGCCAGCAGCTTTACAGGGAATGAGCAGTTCTTC.

Points on this clonotype: This clone may be a read error of a much larger clone one base away. Since the CDR3 does not end with the conserved phenylalanine or tryptophan, this likely comes from a read error. The genes are TRBV28 and TRBJ1-2; no firm D call. Per the germline V gene, CDR1 is MDHEN and CDR2 is SYDVKM. The V and J ends lost 5 bases and 5 bases respectively, with 12 bases between them. The CDR3 is made up of 13 amino acids. This CDR3 is CASSPYNAYGYTS. The CDR3 coding sequence is TGTGCCAGCAGTCCCTACAATGCGTATGGCTACACCTCC.

The rearrangement links TRBV5-4 to TRBJ2-7; TRBD1 matches 7 bases. The CDR3 is 14 residues long. Per germline, CDR1 SGHNT and CDR2 YYREEE (reference sequence). V shed 4 bases and J 3 bases; nucleotides not matched to a gene: 7. The CDR3 region has the DNA TGTGCCAGCAGCGTGCGGACAGGCCTCTACGAGCAGTACTTC. Translating it yields CASSVRTGLYEQYF.

This clonotype was picked up many times. This sequence joins TRBV7-6 and TRBJ2-7; a weak D match, TRBD1 (5 bases). CDR1 is SGHVS and CDR2 is FNYEAQ in the germline V gene. The CDR3 runs to 19 residues. Trimming removed 5 bases from V and 5 bases from J, with 31 bases in between. The CDR3 loop reads CASSQRSVAGSGGAHEQYF. Written as DNA, the CDR3 is TGTGCCAGCAGCCAAAGAAGCGTGGCAGGGTCTGGTGGGGCCCACGAGCAGTACTTC.